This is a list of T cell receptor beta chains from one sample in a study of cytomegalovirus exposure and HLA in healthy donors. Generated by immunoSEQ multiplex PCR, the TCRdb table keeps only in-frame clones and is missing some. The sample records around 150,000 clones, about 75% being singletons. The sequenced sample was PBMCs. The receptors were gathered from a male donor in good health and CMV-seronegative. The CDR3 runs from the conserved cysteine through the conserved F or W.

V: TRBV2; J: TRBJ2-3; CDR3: CASSASQGFPDTQYF
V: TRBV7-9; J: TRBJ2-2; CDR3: CASSFSPGLKAGELFF
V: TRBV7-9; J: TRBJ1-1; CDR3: CASSLQTERAFF
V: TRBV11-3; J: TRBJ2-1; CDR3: CASSPGTSGTYNEQFF
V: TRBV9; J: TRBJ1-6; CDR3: CASSTDRDSPLHF
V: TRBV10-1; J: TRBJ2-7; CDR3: CAGLDREVSYEQYF
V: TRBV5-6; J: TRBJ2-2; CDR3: CASSGTGGAGTGELFF
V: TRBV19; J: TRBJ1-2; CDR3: CASSIEGQAPFYGYTF
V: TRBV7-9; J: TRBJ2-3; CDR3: CSSSVTLAGGSTDTQYF
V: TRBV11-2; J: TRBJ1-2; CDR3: CASSLDGQYGYTF
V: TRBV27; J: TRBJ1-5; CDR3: CASSPTNIIRESNQPQHF
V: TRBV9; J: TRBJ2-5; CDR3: CASSVGRGATQETQYF
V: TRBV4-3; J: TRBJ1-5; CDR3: CASSQEAAGPQHF
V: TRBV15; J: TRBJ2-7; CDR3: CATSSPSGNYEQYF
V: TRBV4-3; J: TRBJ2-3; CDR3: CASSQDVSLAGIADTQYF
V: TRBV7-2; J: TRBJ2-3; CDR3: CASSPLARPRSTDTQYF
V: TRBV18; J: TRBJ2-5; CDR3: CASSRTGTTQETQYF
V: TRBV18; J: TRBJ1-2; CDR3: CASSNNGYGYTF
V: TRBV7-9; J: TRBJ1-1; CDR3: CASSSLVVDGQLNTEAFF
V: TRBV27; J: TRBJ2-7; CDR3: CASSMTRPSSYEQYF
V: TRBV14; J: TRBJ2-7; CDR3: CASSQDPSGRFYEQYF
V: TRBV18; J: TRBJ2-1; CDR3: CASSPTLPGQGVPRWGNEQFF
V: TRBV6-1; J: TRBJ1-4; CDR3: CASSEASGGNEKLFF
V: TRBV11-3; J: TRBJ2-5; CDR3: CASSLDGLAGETQYF
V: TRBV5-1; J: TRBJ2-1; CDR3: CANLSGRWGDEQFF
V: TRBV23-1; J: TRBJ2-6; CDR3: CASSQSVWGVPGANVLTF
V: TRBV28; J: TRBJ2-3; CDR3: CASSSQGDTQYF
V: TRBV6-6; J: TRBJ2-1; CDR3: CASSLPQGNEQFF
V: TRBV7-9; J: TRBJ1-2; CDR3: CASSLAGGAPFPYGYTF
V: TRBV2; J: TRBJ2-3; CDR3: CASRYRDRGLTDTQYF
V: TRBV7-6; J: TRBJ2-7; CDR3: CASSRSGGNYEQYF
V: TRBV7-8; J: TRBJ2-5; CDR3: CASSFSPRETQYF
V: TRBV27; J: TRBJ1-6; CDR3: CASRGQGVSYNSPLHF
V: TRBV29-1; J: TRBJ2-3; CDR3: CSVEDPGHSSTDTQYF
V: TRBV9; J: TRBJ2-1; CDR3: CASSVGGITHNEQFF
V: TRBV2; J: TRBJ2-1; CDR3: CASSEVAGGPKGFF
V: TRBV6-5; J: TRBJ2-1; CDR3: CASSYSRAIGNNEQFF
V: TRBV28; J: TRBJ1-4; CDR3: CASSHDRDNGKLFF
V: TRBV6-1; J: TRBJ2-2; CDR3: CASSGRTAATGELFF
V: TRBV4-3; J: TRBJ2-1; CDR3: CASSPTSSYNEQFF
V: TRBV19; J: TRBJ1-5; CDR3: CASSIARGQVNQPQHF
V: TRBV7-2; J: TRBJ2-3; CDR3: CASSLGLAATDTQYF
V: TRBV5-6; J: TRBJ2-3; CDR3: CASSLWRESRDTQYF
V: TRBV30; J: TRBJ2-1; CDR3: CAWSGTGQFF
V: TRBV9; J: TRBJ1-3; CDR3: CASSVDRDTIYF